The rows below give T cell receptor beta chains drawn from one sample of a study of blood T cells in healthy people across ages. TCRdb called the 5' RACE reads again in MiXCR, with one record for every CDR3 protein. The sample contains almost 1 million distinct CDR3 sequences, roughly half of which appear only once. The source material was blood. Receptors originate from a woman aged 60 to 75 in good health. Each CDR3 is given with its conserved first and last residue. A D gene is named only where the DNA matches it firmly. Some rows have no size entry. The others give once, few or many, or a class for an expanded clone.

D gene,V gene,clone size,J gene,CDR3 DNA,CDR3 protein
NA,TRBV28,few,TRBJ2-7,TGTGCCAGCAGTTTTTGGGATTACGAGCAGTACTTC,CASSFWDYEQYF
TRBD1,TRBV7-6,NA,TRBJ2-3,TGTGCCAGCAGCCCGAGACAGGGGTCGCAGTATTTT,CASSPRQGSQYF
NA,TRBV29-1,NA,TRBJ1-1,TGCAGCGGTCTTAAGGTGTTGAACACTGAAGCTTTCTTT,CSGLKVLNTEAFF
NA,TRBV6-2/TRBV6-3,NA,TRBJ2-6,TGTGCCAGCAGTGGACACTCTGGGGCCAACGTCCTGACTTTC,CASSGHSGANVLTF
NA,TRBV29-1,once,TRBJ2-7,TGCAGCGTTGATAGGGGCGGGAACGGGCAGTACTTC,CSVDRGGNGQYF
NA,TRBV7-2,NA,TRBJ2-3,TGTGCCAGCTTGCGGGGATCGGGCGATACGCAGTATTTT,CASLRGSGDTQYF
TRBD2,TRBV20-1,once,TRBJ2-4,TGCAGTGCTATTAATCCGACTAGCGGGATTAGATACATTCAGTACTTC,CSAINPTSGIRYIQYF
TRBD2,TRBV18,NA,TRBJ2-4,TGTGCCAGCTCACCACGGGCGGGAGTAAACATTCAGTACTTC,CASSPRAGVNIQYF
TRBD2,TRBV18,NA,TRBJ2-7,TGTGCCAGCTCACCGGTGGGACTAGTAAGCGACGAGCAGTACTTC,CASSPVGLVSDEQYF
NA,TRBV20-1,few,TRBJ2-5,TGCAGTGCTAGGATACAGGGCGAGGAGACCCAGTACTTC,CSARIQGEETQYF
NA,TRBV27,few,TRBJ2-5,TGTGCCAGTTCCCCAGACGTGGGGGTTGAGACCCAGTACTTC,CASSPDVGVETQYF
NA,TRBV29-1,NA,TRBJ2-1,TGCGGCGTTGAGGGCCCGGGACGTGATGAGCAGTTCTTC,CGVEGPGRDEQFF
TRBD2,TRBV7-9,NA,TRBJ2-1,TGTGCCAGCATCCCGCCGGGACAGCGGAGTCTAGCGGGACCCTATGGGCAGTTCTTC,CASIPPGQRSLAGPYGQFF
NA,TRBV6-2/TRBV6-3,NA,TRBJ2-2,TGTGCCAGCAGACCGGGACTCAACACCGGGGAGCTGTTTTTT,CASRPGLNTGELFF
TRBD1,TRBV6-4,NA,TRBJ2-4,TGTGCCAGCAGTGAACAGGGACAGTCGTTTATTCAGTACTTC,CASSEQGQSFIQYF
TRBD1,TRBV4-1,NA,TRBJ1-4,TGCGCCAGCAGCCAAGAGTGGGACAGGGCTCCAACTAATGAAAAACTGTTTTTT,CASSQEWDRAPTNEKLFF
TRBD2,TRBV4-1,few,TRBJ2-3,TGCGCCAGCAGCCAAGCTCCCGGGAGGAGAGATACGCAGTATTTT,CASSQAPGRRDTQYF
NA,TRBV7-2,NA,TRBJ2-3,TGTGCCAGCAGCGGTGTTCGACTCAGTGGAACGCAGTATTTT,CASSGVRLSGTQYF
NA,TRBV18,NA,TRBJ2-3,TGTGCCAGCTCACGCGACGGGGCGGGCACCACAGATACGCAGTATTTT,CASSRDGAGTTDTQYF
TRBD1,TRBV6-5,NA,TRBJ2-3,TGTGCCAGCAGACTAACAGGGGCCGGCACAGATACGCAGTATTTT,CASRLTGAGTDTQYF
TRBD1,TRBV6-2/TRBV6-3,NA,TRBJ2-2,TGTGCCAGCAGTTCACAGGGGGTCACCGGGGAGCTGTTTTTT,CASSSQGVTGELFF
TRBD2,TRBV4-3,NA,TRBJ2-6,TGCGCCAGCAGCCACCGGACTAGCGGAAGCTCTGGGGCCAACGTCCTGACTTTC,CASSHRTSGSSGANVLTF
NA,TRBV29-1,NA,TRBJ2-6,TGCAGCGTTGAAGGCGGATCCCCTGGGGCCAACGTCCTGACTTTC,CSVEGGSPGANVLTF
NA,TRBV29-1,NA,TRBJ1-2,TGCAGCGTTGTTTTCGGTCTGGTCGGTCAAGATGGCTACACCTTC,CSVVFGLVGQDGYTF
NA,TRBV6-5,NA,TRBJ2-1,TGTGCCAGCAGTCCAACCGGTAAAAGTCGGAATGAGCAGTTCTTC,CASSPTGKSRNEQFF
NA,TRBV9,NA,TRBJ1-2,TGTGCCAGCAGCGGACCCACACACTATGGCTACACCTTC,CASSGPTHYGYTF
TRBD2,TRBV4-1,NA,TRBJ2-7,TGCGCCAGCAGCCATTACGCTAGCGGGAGCTCCTACGAGCAGTACTTC,CASSHYASGSSYEQYF
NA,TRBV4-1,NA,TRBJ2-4,TGCGCCAGCAGCGGAATGTTATTGGACATTCAGTACTTC,CASSGMLLDIQYF
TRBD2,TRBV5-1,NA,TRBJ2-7,TGCGCCAGCAGCTATGGACTAGCGGGTACCTCCTACGAGCAGTACTTC,CASSYGLAGTSYEQYF
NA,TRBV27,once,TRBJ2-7,TGTGCCAGCGGGGGGCTGTCCGAGCAGTACTTC,CASGGLSEQYF
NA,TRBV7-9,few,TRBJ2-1,TGTGCCAGCAGCTTATACAGCTCCTACAATGAGCAGTTCTTC,CASSLYSSYNEQFF
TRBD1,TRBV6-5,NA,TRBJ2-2,TGTGCCAGCGCGCCAGACAGGGGATCGACCGGGGAGCTGTTTTTT,CASAPDRGSTGELFF
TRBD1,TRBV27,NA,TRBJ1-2,TGTGCCAGCGGCCCCACGAGGACAGGCCGCAACTATGGCTACACCTTC,CASGPTRTGRNYGYTF
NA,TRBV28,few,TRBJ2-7,TGTGCCACCGGGGGCCACTCCTACGAGCAGTACTTC,CATGGHSYEQYF
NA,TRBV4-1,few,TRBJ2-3,TGCGCCAGCAGCCAAGGATGGGGGTCCATCGGCACAGATACGCAGTATTTT,CASSQGWGSIGTDTQYF
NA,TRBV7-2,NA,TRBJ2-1,TGTGCCAGCAGCTTAAAGTTCCTGGCCGGGGAGACCCAGTTCTTC,CASSLKFLAGETQFF
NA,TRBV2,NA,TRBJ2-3,TGTGCCAGCACGGCGCTAGCGTCAGACACAGATACGCAGTATTTT,CASTALASDTDTQYF
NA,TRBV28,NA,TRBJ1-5,TGTGCCAGCAGAGACAGGTTAGGAGGCAATCAGCCCCAGCATTTT,CASRDRLGGNQPQHF
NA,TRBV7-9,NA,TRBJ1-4,TGTGCCAGCAGCCCTGGGGACGGGGGAAAACTGTTTTTT,CASSPGDGGKLFF
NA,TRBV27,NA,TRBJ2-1,TGTGCCAGCAGTTTGGTGGGAGGAACGCAGGAGCAGTTCTTC,CASSLVGGTQEQFF
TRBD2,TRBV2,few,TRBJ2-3,TGTGCCAGCGGGCGGGAGGGCACAGATACGCAGTATTTT,CASGREGTDTQYF
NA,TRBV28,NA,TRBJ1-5,TGTGCCAGCAGAGGGAATGATCAGCCCCAGCATTTT,CASRGNDQPQHF
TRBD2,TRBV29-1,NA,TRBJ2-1,TGCAGCGCCGGGACTAGCGGGAGGAGGGACAATGAGCAGTTCTTC,CSAGTSGRRDNEQFF
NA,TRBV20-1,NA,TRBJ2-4,TGCAGTGCTGGAGGAGGGGCCAGGGTCAAAAACATTCAGTACTTC,CSAGGGARVKNIQYF
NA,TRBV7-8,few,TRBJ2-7,TGTGCCAGCAGCCGCTTTGGAGGGCGTTCCTACGAGCAGTACTTC,CASSRFGGRSYEQYF